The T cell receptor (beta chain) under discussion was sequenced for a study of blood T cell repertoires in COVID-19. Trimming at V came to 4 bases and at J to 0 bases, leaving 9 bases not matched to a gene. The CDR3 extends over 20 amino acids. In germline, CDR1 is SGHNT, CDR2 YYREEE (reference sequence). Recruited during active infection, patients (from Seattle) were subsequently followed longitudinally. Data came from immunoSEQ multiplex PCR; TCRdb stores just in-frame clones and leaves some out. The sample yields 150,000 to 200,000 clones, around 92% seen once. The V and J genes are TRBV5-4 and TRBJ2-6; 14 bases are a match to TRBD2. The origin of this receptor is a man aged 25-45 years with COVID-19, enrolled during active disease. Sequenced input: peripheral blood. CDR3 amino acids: CASSPTTGLAGGSGANVLTF. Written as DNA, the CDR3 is TGTGCCAGCAGCCCAACCACAGGACTAGCGGGAGGCTCTGGGGCCAACGTCCTGACTTTC.